This TCR beta chain was documented in a study of T cell responses to AZD1222 COVID-19 vaccine listed by TCRdb under 2021. A note on the overall study: TCR sequencing covered fewer than 250 trial participants: 207 given two doses of AZD1222 and 26 given two doses of MenACWY control vaccine. Trial participants were enrolled into age subgroups of 18-55, 56-69 and 70-plus years, which contained around 150, 29 and 61 TCR-sequenced participants, respectively.

The time point label for this specimen denotes: about 28 days (+/-7) after the second vaccine dose. The treatment or condition label corresponds to: meningococcal conjugate vaccine given as trial control. The vaccinee samples were drawn from two UK trials, COV001 and COV002, one of which was a single-blind randomized controlled phase 2/3 trial testing AZD1222 (ChAdOx1 nCoV-19) in healthy adults. For TCRbeta chain sequencing, PBMC samples were collected from trial participants at day 0 and at day 28 after the second dose. This clone was seen a single time. No antigen is known for it. No clone much larger than this one lies a single base away; base qualities are absent. Overall results and qualifications from the work: After two AZD1222 doses, both the breadth and the depth of spike-specific TCRs were significantly higher than at day 0 and than in MenACWY recipients. Conclusions about previously exposed vaccinees were limited because only six AZD1222 recipients were SARS-CoV-2 seropositive at baseline. In the small 56-69-year group, the increase in depth fell short of significance, most likely because of low power. Most participants were white British and females outnumbered males, and the authors suggested that clonal diversity may have been underestimated. Nearly half of unique spike-specific TCRs reportedly recognized epitopes outside regions mutated in the B.1.351 and B.1.1.7 variants. Because no day 14 peak-response samples were available, the repertoires could be characterized only after the peak T cell response. Vaccine-associated CD4 TCRs spanned the whole spike protein, with dominant responses in regions 160-218 and 743-854.

Compared with germline, V lacks 3 bases and J lacks 5 bases; bases without a gene match: 3. From a lookup of the germline V gene, CDR1 and CDR2 are SGHRS and YFSETQ. From the cysteine up to the phenylalanine, the CDR3 has a length of 13 residues. Left in the record is the CDR3 DNA by itself, 39 bases read in frame from the first base. The CDR3 regions of human TCRbeta chains were analyzed by immunosequencing. The study's processing was this. TCRs in the repertoires were matched against a reference library of SARS-CoV-2-specific TCRs that had been generated with the MIRA antigen-specificity platform. Breadth meant the fraction of unique TCRs that were SARS-CoV-2-associated, whereas depth meant the fraction of total T cells that were SARS-CoV-2-associated. Each spike-specific TCR was assigned to its reactive spike region and to a CD4 or CD8 class using the MIRA data. Log10-transformed breadth and depth values were compared by one-way ANOVA with Sidak's multiple comparisons tests. Drawn from immuneACCESS, this table holds only the in-frame rearrangements with V and J called that TCRdb kept. Clones are partly lost; checked studies trace under half to an unresolved V gene and leave the rest unexplained. Clone size and V and J calls were adopted from that table, with D and trimming inferred from the DNA. Present in this sample are around 70,000 clones, approximately 90% of which were seen just once. The leading ten clones occupy around 4.8% of the sample.

The source of this sequence is an adult who received the MenACWY meningococcal vaccine as a control. This chain joins TRBV5-1 to TRBJ2-7; 9 bases in between match TRBD1. The sequences come from peripheral blood, collected 28 days after the second dose of the MenACWY control vaccine. The bases read TGCGCCAGCAGCTCCACAGGGGGCCACGAGCAGTACTTC. This yields the protein CASSSTGGHEQYF.